This TCR beta chain comes out of a study of T cells in Graves' hyperthyroidism and ophthalmopathy. The investigators amplified TCR beta CDR3 regions from RNA transcripts. Carried out on the TCR CDR3, a first-round RT-PCR used the HTBI primer set. TCRdb independently ran MiXCR on the multiplex PCR reads; one entry per CDR3 protein. This table holds about 290,000 distinct CDR3 sequences, approximately 12% found once. The table lists this clonotype with many counts. Sequenced sample: blood. This clonotype was sampled from a woman in her twenties or thirties with Graves' hyperthyroidism that later progressed to Graves' ophthalmopathy.

The CDR3 bases are TGTGCCAGCAGCTCTAGGGAGGGATCCTACGAGCAGTACTTC. It yields the protein CASSSREGSYEQYF. The chain carries TRBV12-3 or TRBV12-4 and TRBJ2-7; 7 positions agree with TRBD2. V lost 6 bases, J lost 1 base, and 6 bases stayed unmatched. The CDR3 length is 14 residues.